Each of the 13 T cell receptor beta chains below was sequenced from the same sample in a study of shared clonotypes between healthy human individuals (dated by TCRdb to about 2020). The library was built by means of the immunoSEQ multiplex PCR assay. TCRdb retrieved this table from immuneACCESS and kept in-frame rearrangements only. Not all clones are present; in checked studies, unresolved V genes account for under half, and no reason is known for the remainder. The sample table shows 2 million to 2.5 million clones, and 90% to 95% are seen once. 0.35% to 0.5% of the sample belongs to the ten largest clones. The specimen was naive CD4+ T cells from PBMCs. Interpreted using the paper, the cell subset or site label stands for: CD45RA+ positively selected. The receptors were sampled from a man between 18 and 29 years old in good health. Some clones in this sample may be carry-over from other donors' samples.

Regarding this clone: The sample carries other DNA sequences with the same CDR3. V and J are TRBV7-9 and TRBJ2-2; D not resolved. CDR1 and CDR2 from the germline V gene are SEHNR and FQNEAQ (reference sequence). The CDR3 runs to 13 residues. The V end lost 1 base, the J end lost 3 bases, and 3 bases lay between the germline ends. CDR3 bases: TGTGCCAGCAGCTTAGGGGACACCGGGGAGCTGTTTTTT. Protein sequence: CASSLGDTGELFF.

Comments on this clone: A read error may account for a junction end that differs from germline. V and J are TRBV7-8 and TRBJ2-1, with 8 bases identical to TRBD2. This CDR3 comprises 12 residues. Germline V gene sequence: CDR1 SGHVS, CDR2 FQNEAQ. CDR3 region: CASSLGQRERFF. CDR3 in DNA: TGTGCCAGCAGCTTAGGTCAGCGGGAGCGGTTCTTC.

In this sample, this clone turned up a few times. V usage is TRBV4-2 and J usage is TRBJ2-2; TRBD2 matches 12 bases. This CDR3 region has 13 residues. After removal of 4 bases from V and 13 bases from J, the junction contained 4 bases not matched to a gene. CDR1 LGHNA and CDR2 YNFKEQ come from the germline V gene. The chain's CDR3 is CASSPGLAGRLFF. The CDR3 region has the DNA TGTGCCAGCAGCCCCGGACTAGCGGGAAGGCTGTTTTTT.

The rearrangement joins TRBV7-2 to TRBJ2-1, with 8 positions matching TRBD2. V shed 3 bases and J 2 bases; nucleotides not matched to a gene: 9. Germline V lookup: CDR1 SGHTA, CDR2 FQGNSA. The CDR3 extends over 17 amino acids. In DNA form, the CDR3 reads TGTGCCAGCAGCTTCCGGGAGGGCCTGGTAACCTACAATGAGCAGTTCTTC. Protein sequence: CASSFREGLVTYNEQFF.

This clone appeared a single time. The rearrangement joins TRBV11-2 to TRBJ2-7; tentatively, D is TRBD2 (6 bases). Germline V gene sequence: CDR1 SGHAT, CDR2 FQNNGV. V shed 1 base and J shed 2 bases, with 9 bases lying between them. The CDR3 loop spans 14 amino acids. CDR3 residues: CASSLAGLTYEQYF. CDR3 coding DNA: TGTGCCAGCAGCTTAGCGGGACTGACCTACGAGCAGTACTTC.

The chain joins TRBV28 to TRBJ2-1; D could derive from TRBD1 or TRBD2 (6 bases each). The CDR3 covers 16 residues. Germline V gives CDR1 MDHEN, CDR2 SYDVKM. V was trimmed by 6 bases and J by 4 bases, leaving 19 bases between them. CDR3 sequence: CASRPSLGGPYNEQFF. The CDR3 nucleotides are TGTGCCAGCAGGCCGTCGTTGGGGGGCCCATACAATGAGCAGTTCTTC.

V gene TRBV5-1 combines with J gene TRBJ2-1, with TRBD2 matching 10 bases. V lost 4 bases, J lost 10 bases, and 14 bases stayed unmatched. The germline V gene encodes CDR1 SGHRS and CDR2 YFSETQ. The CDR3 spans 16 residues. The CDR3 region has the DNA TGCGCCAGCAGCGACACTGAAGCGGGAGGGTGGTGGGAGCAGTTCTTC. Translating it yields CASSDTEAGGWWEQFF.

This chain links TRBV28 with TRBJ2-5, with 9 bases lining up with TRBD2. The CDR3 is made up of 16 amino acids. V lost 5 bases, J lost 5 bases, and 12 bases stayed unmatched. Germline assignment: CDR1 MDHEN and CDR2 SYDVKM. The CDR3 coding sequence is TGTGCCAGCAGTGGAGGGGCTAGCGGGATTTCTGAGACCCAGTACTTC. Amino acids: CASSGGASGISETQYF.

The chain couples TRBV19 to TRBJ1-1; TRBD1 matches at 7 bases. Trimming removed 7 bases from V and 1 base from J; junction bases left unmatched: 6. Germline V gives CDR1 LNHDA, CDR2 SQIVND (reference sequence). The CDR3 is 14 amino acids. The CDR3 here is CASKRTGSNTEAFF. In nucleotides, the CDR3 is TGTGCCAGTAAGAGGACAGGATCGAACACTGAAGCTTTCTTT.

V usage is TRBV7-9 and J usage is TRBJ2-5; D is undetermined. The CDR3 sequence is 14 residues long. The V gene's germline CDR1 is SEHNR and CDR2 FQNEAQ (reference sequence). The ends were cut back, 0 bases at V and 3 bases at J, with 8 bases in the middle. The CDR3 region is CASSLAPAKETQYF. CDR3 DNA: TGTGCCAGCAGCTTAGCTCCAGCCAAAGAGACCCAGTACTTC.

The gene calls are TRBV12-1 and TRBJ1-5. TRBV12-1 is given as a pseudogene. CDR3 size: 17 residues. The CDR3: CASSFARPFDRNQPQHF. The CDR3 region has the DNA TGTGCCAGCAGCTTTGCGCGCCCCTTCGATCGCAATCAGCCCCAGCATTTT.

The rearrangement uses TRBV7-8 and TRBJ2-7; TRBD2 might be the D (7 bases). There are 17 residues in the CDR3. CDR1 and CDR2 (germline): SGHVS, FQNEAQ. Deletions cut 5 bases from V and 0 bases from J, with 20 bases between. DNA of the CDR3: TGTGCCAGCAGCCCGGGGGGTAGGGGACACAGCTCCTACGAGCAGTACTTC. Protein: CASSPGGRGHSSYEQYF.

V and J are TRBV7-2 and TRBJ2-5, with TRBD2 matching over 12 bases. The length of the CDR3 is 17 residues. J lost 4 bases, V lost 7 bases, and 13 bases had no gene match. The germline gives CDR1 SGHTA, CDR2 FQGNSA. The chain's CDR3 is CASTQMGLAGGAETQYF. The CDR3 nucleotides read TGTGCCAGCACCCAAATGGGGCTAGCGGGAGGGGCAGAGACCCAGTACTTC.